The 16 T cell receptor beta chains below were found in one sample sequenced in a study of radiotherapy plus CTLA-4 blockade in lung cancer. Generated by immunoSEQ multiplex PCR, the TCRdb table keeps only in-frame clones and is missing some. The data contain more than 65,000 clones, roughly 87% of them singletons. The source was peripheral blood, collected from a patient treated with radiotherapy plus ipilimumab. These receptors were obtained from a human donor with non-small cell lung cancer who had stable disease on radiotherapy plus ipilimumab.

The chain uses TRBV7-9 and TRBJ1-6; tentatively, D is TRBD1 (5 bases). Germline V gives CDR1 SEHNR, CDR2 FQNEAQ (reference sequence). This CDR3 region has 14 residues. V was shortened by 6 bases and J by 5 bases, with 11 bases between the two germline ends. The CDR3, as DNA: TGTGCCAGCAGAGCGACAGCCGATAATTCACCCCTCCACTTT. It translates to CASRATADNSPLHF.

This rearrangement joins TRBV30 to TRBJ1-6, with D perhaps TRBD1 (5 bases). Germline CDR1 is GTSNPN and CDR2 is SVGIG (reference sequence). V was shortened by 4 bases and J by 8 bases, with 9 bases between the two germline ends. The CDR3 contains 12 residues. This chain's CDR3 is CAWTGEDSPLHF. The DNA for the CDR3 is TGTGCCTGGACGGGGGAGGATTCACCCCTCCACTTT.

This clone has just one count. V is TRBV7-8 and J is TRBJ2-6; D remains unclear. V shed 5 bases and J shed 0 bases, with 8 bases lying between them. CDR1 and CDR2 from the germline V gene are SGHVS and FQNEAQ. This CDR3 spans 15 amino acids. The CDR3 region is CASSPQLSGANVLTF. In DNA form, the CDR3 reads TGTGCCAGCAGCCCACAACTCTCTGGGGCCAACGTCCTGACTTTC.

The gene calls are TRBV2 and TRBJ2-3; D possibly corresponds to TRBD1 (5 bases). Germline V gene data show CDR1 as SNHLY and CDR2 as FYNNEI. This CDR3 comprises 16 residues. V shed 6 bases and J shed 0 bases, with 16 bases lying between them. DNA for the CDR3: TGTGCCAGCAGAGTCGACAGTTCTTTTAGCACAGATACGCAGTATTTT. The encoded protein is CASRVDSSFSTDTQYF.

The chain employs TRBV2 and TRBJ2-7; 7 bases agree with TRBD1. Germline V gene lookup returns CDR1 SNHLY and CDR2 FYNNEI. The J segment lost 2 bases and the V segment lost 5 bases, leaving 9 bases of the junction unmatched. This CDR3 spans 15 amino acids. CDR3 sequence reads: CASSSDRRAPYEQYF. The CDR3 nucleotides are TGTGCCAGCAGTTCGGACAGGAGAGCGCCCTACGAGCAGTACTTC.

The rearrangement uses TRBV7-3 and TRBJ1-6, with 9 bases fitting TRBD1. This CDR3 has 15 amino acids. Germline lookup yields CDR1 SGHTA and CDR2 FQGTGA. The V segment lost 1 base and the J segment 9 bases; nucleotides outside the gene matches: 4. CDR3 bases: TGTGCCAGCAGCTTAATGACAGGGGGGTTTTCACCCCTCCACTTT. It yields the protein CASSLMTGGFSPLHF.

This rearrangement joins TRBV7-6 to TRBJ1-1; D may be TRBD1 (5 bases). Germline assignment: CDR1 SGHVS and CDR2 FNYEAQ. Trimming removed 6 bases from V and 0 bases from J, with 11 bases in between. This CDR3 is 14 amino acids long. The CDR3 spells CASSLQGVNTEAFF. In DNA form, the CDR3 reads TGTGCCAGCAGTCTCCAGGGCGTGAACACTGAAGCTTTCTTT. Complete variable domain (other parts from reference TRBV7-6 and TRBJ1-1): GAGVSQSPRYKVTKRGQDVALRCDPISGHVSLYWYRQALGQGPEFLTYFNYEAQQDKSGLPNDRFSAERPEGSISTLTIQRTEQRDSAMYRCASSLQGVNTEAFFGQGTRLTVV.

The J gene is TRBJ1-4, the V gene TRBV6-1; D is ambiguous. The germline V gene encodes CDR1 MNHNS and CDR2 SASEGT. V shed 3 bases and J shed 0 bases, with 5 bases lying between them. This CDR3 has 14 amino acids. CDR3 nucleotide sequence: TGTGCCAGCAGTGAGAGATCAACTAATGAAAAACTGTTTTTT. It encodes CASSERSTNEKLFF.

The chain employs TRBV7-9 and TRBJ2-7; tentative D call: TRBD1 (5 bases). V dropped 6 bases and J dropped 3 bases, with 15 bases sitting between them. The CDR3 is 14 amino acids. CDR1 and CDR2 (germline): SEHNR, FQNEAQ (reference sequence). The CDR3: CASRGPGTDYEQYF. Written as DNA, the CDR3 is TGTGCCAGCAGGGGGCCCGGAACCGACTACGAGCAGTACTTC.

CDR3 bases: TGTGCCAGCAGACTAACAGGGTACGAGCAGTACTTC. It codes for CASRLTGYEQYF. V and J are TRBV28 and TRBJ2-7; a weak D match, TRBD1 (6 bases). The length of the CDR3 is 12 residues. V dropped 6 bases and J dropped 4 bases, with 10 bases sitting between them. Germline CDR1 reads MDHEN; CDR2 reads SYDVKM.

Here the CDR3 DNA reads TGTGCCAGCAGTTACTCGACGGCTGAGACTGAAGCTTTCTTT. Protein product: CASSYSTAETEAFF. The V gene is TRBV6-5, the J gene TRBJ1-1; no clear D gene. Trimming shortened V by 0 bases and J by 5 bases, and 10 bases separated the two germline ends. CDR3 length equals 14 residues. Germline CDR1 reads MNHEY; CDR2 reads SVGAGI.

The rearrangement links TRBV5-1 to TRBJ2-7, with unresolved D. CDR1 is SGHRS, CDR2 YFSETQ, per germline. Trimming stripped 2 bases from V and 4 bases from J, with 10 bases between. The CDR3 is 13 residues long. CDR3 bases: TGCGCCAGCAGCTTCAACCCCCCATACGAGCAGTACTTC. Translation: CASSFNPPYEQYF.

This clone was seen a few times. The chain is built from TRBV10-3 and TRBJ2-3; 7 bases fit TRBD2. Per germline, CDR1 ENHRY and CDR2 SYGVKD. This CDR3 has 16 residues. Trimming cost V 4 bases and J 7 bases; bases outside gene matches: 14. CDR3 DNA sequence: TGTGCCATCAGTGTTGGGGCGGGAGTAGTGGGGAATACGCAGTATTTT. The encoded protein is CAISVGAGVVGNTQYF.

This CDR3 is CASSLRGTPQETQYF. In DNA form, the CDR3 reads TGTGCCAGCAGTTTACGGGGTACCCCCCAAGAGACCCAGTACTTC. This chain links TRBV28 with TRBJ2-5, with D possibly matching TRBD2 (5 bases). This CDR3 is 15 amino acids long. V lost 2 bases to trimming and J lost 1 base, with 11 bases between them. Germline CDR1 reads MDHEN; CDR2 reads SYDVKM.

The genes are TRBV7-8 and TRBJ1-1; TRBD1 matches 10 bases. Germline trimming cut 5 bases from V and 7 bases from J; bases unmatched to any gene: 4. The V gene's germline CDR1 is SGHVS and CDR2 FQNEAQ. CDR3 length: 13 residues. CDR3 sequence: CASSQDRGGEAFF. The CDR3 DNA reads as TGTGCCAGCAGCCAGGACAGGGGGGGTGAAGCTTTCTTT.

This chain links TRBV10-1 with TRBJ2-7; TRBD1 might be the D (5 bases). Germline loops: CDR1 WNHNN, CDR2 SYGVQD (reference sequence). The CDR3 extends over 14 amino acids. Trimming removed 4 bases from V and 0 bases from J, with 10 bases in between. As DNA, the CDR3 is TGCGCCAGCAGTGGGGGCATTGACTCCTACGAGCAGTACTTC. Encoded protein: CASSGGIDSYEQYF.